These 29 T cell receptor beta chains came from one sample sequenced in a study of OX40 agonist ivuxolimab in advanced cancers. Method: immunoSEQ multiplex PCR; TCRdb's copy keeps in-frame clones and lacks some. The table includes roughly 8,000 clones, 73% detected once. The sample in question was CD4+ or CD8+ T cells sorted from blood, obtained in a trial of the OX40 agonist ivuxolimab. These receptors were obtained from an adult with an advanced solid tumor such as melanoma, head and neck, liver or kidney cancer.

This clone was seen a single time. The rearrangement uses TRBV6-1 and TRBJ2-7, with a possible D match to TRBD2 (6 bases). This CDR3 region has 15 residues. The ends were cut back, 6 bases at V and 0 bases at J, with 15 bases in the middle. Looked up from germline, CDR1 is MNHNS and CDR2 is SASEGT. The CDR3 region has the DNA TGTGCCAGCAGGTCTAGCGTCATGAGCTCCTACGAGCAGTACTTC. This sequence encodes CASRSSVMSSYEQYF.

This clone occurred a few times. The V and J genes are TRBV11-2 and TRBJ1-4; D perhaps matches TRBD1 (6 bases). The V end was cut by 6 bases, the J end by 8 bases, with 16 bases between. Germline-derived CDR1 and CDR2 are SGHAT and FQNNGV. There are 14 residues in the CDR3. The CDR3 coding sequence is TGTGCCAGCAGGCATAATGGGGGGCGAGAAAAACTGTTTTTT. Translating it yields CASRHNGGREKLFF.

The chain couples TRBV6-5 to TRBJ1-5; TRBD1 might be the D (6 bases). The V end was cut by 7 bases, the J end by 1 base, with 14 bases between. In germline, CDR1 is MNHEY, CDR2 SVGAGI. The CDR3 covers 15 residues. The CDR3, as DNA: TGTGCCAGCAAATTAGGGGGGATGAGCAATCAGCCCCAGCATTTT. As protein: CASKLGGMSNQPQHF.

This rearrangement joins TRBV2 to TRBJ1-4; D is unclear. With 3 bases removed from V and 5 bases from J, the gap between germline ends came to 10 bases. The germline V gene has CDR1 SNHLY and CDR2 FYNNEI. CDR3 length: 14 residues. The CDR3 DNA follows: TGTGCCAGCAGTGACAAGGCAGGAAATGAAAAACTGTTTTTT. It specifies CASSDKAGNEKLFF.

The genes are TRBV2 and TRBJ1-2; D unclear. The germline V gene encodes CDR1 SNHLY and CDR2 FYNNEI. Trimming took 10 bases from V and 4 from J, leaving 7 bases between them. The CDR3 totals 10 residues. The CDR3 loop reads CAIMGYGYTF. DNA for the CDR3: TGTGCCATCATGGGCTATGGCTACACCTTC.

V is TRBV7-9 and J is TRBJ1-3; D gene ambiguous. Germline values: CDR1 SEHNR, CDR2 FQNEAQ (reference sequence). V lost 3 bases, J lost 6 bases, and 9 bases lay in between. This CDR3 spans 13 amino acids. The CDR3 nucleotides are TGTGCCAGCAGCTTTGGGGTAGAAAACACCATATATTTT. It codes for CASSFGVENTIYF.

This clone was seen more than once but under ten times. The chain couples TRBV10-3 to TRBJ2-2, with 9 bases matching TRBD2. V was clipped by 9 bases and J by 5 bases; unmatched bases: 19. The CDR3 spans 18 residues. The germline gives CDR1 ENHRY, CDR2 SYGVKD. The DNA for the CDR3 is TGTGCCATTGACCAAAGGACCTCCCGCCTAGCGGGAACCGGGGAGCTGTTTTTT. This gives the protein CAIDQRTSRLAGTGELFF.

The J gene is TRBJ2-2, the V gene TRBV10-3; D is ambiguous. The germline V gene has CDR1 ENHRY and CDR2 SYGVKD. V gave up 4 bases and J gave up 1 base, with 13 bases separating them. This CDR3 contains 16 residues. CDR3 DNA: TGTGCCATCAGTGGAGAACATAACTTGAACACCGGGGAGCTGTTTTTT. Its translation: CAISGEHNLNTGELFF.

The V gene is TRBV9, the J gene TRBJ1-3; no firm D call. The V end was cut by 0 bases, the J end by 4 bases, with 11 bases between. CDR3 size: 15 residues. Germline CDR1 reads SGDLS; CDR2 reads YYNGEE. The CDR3 DNA reads as TGTGCCAGCAGCGTAGATACGGGCCCAGGAAACACCATATATTTT. Translating it yields CASSVDTGPGNTIYF.

The chain recombines TRBV9 with TRBJ2-3; 9 bases align to TRBD1. Germline V CDR1 and CDR2: SGDLS, YYNGEE. This CDR3 is built from 16 residues. V lost 4 bases, J lost 2 bases, and 8 bases stayed unmatched. In DNA form, the CDR3 reads TGTGCCAGCAGCTCTCCCGGGACAGGGTCCACAGATACGCAGTATTTT. As protein: CASSSPGTGSTDTQYF.

In its sample, this clone was seen many times. The J gene is TRBJ2-7, the V gene TRBV7-9; 10 bases are a match to TRBD2. Trimming removed 4 bases from V and 6 bases from J; junction bases left unmatched: 6. CDR1 is SEHNR and CDR2 is FQNEAQ in the germline V gene (reference sequence). This CDR3 region has 14 residues. CDR3 protein: CASSSATSGIEQYF. CDR3 nucleotides: TGTGCCAGCAGCTCAGCAACTAGCGGGATCGAGCAGTACTTC.

This clone was counted between two and nine times. This rearrangement joins TRBV5-6 to TRBJ2-3; no reliable D call. Germline lookup yields CDR1 SGHDT and CDR2 YYEEEE. V was trimmed by 2 bases and J by 6 bases, leaving 7 bases between them. CDR3 length: 12 amino acids. DNA of the CDR3: TGTGCCAGCAGCTTTATGGTCGATACGCAGTATTTT. Encoded protein: CASSFMVDTQYF. Drawing the rest from reference TRBV5-6 and TRBJ2-3, the complete variable domain is DAGVTQSPTHLIKTRGQQVTLRCSPKSGHDTVSWYQQALGQGPQFIFQYYEEEERQRGNFPDRFSGHQFPNYSSELNVNALLLGDSALYLCASSFMVDTQYFGPGTRLTVL.

V usage is TRBV9 and J usage is TRBJ2-7; no reliable D call. This CDR3 has 13 residues. The V and J ends lost 4 bases and 0 bases respectively, with 8 bases between them. CDR1 and CDR2 from the germline V gene are SGDLS and YYNGEE. CDR3 DNA sequence: TGTGCCAGCAGCAAGTCCCCCTCCTACGAGCAGTACTTC. Translation: CASSKSPSYEQYF.

The genes are TRBV7-2 and TRBJ1-6; D is possibly TRBD1 (5 bases). The CDR3 contains 14 residues. The V end was cut by 3 bases, the J end by 8 bases, with 11 bases between. Germline V lookup: CDR1 SGHTA, CDR2 FQGNSA. Written as DNA, the CDR3 is TGTGCCAGCAGCTTCGGGACTTCTTATTCACCCCTCCACTTT. This gives the protein CASSFGTSYSPLHF.

The gene calls are TRBV27 and TRBJ2-5, with 7 positions matching TRBD2. V shed 1 base and J 4 bases; nucleotides not matched to a gene: 0. CDR1 and CDR2 (germline): MNHEY, SMNVEV (reference sequence). The CDR3 contains 13 residues. CDR3 DNA sequence: TGTGCCAGCAGTTTATGGGGGGGAGAGACCCAGTACTTC. Protein: CASSLWGGETQYF.

The V call is TRBV7-2, the J call TRBJ2-5; 7 positions match TRBD2. Germline CDR1 SGHTA, CDR2 FQGNSA. V was clipped by 3 bases and J by 1 base; unmatched bases: 2. This CDR3 is 14 amino acids long. This chain's CDR3 is CASSFAGAQETQYF. CDR3 DNA sequence: TGTGCCAGCAGCTTTGCGGGAGCCCAAGAGACCCAGTACTTC.

This clone was seen once. The CDR3 reads CASSFYAREAFF. The CDR3 DNA reads as TGTGCCAGCAGCTTTTATGCCAGGGAGGCTTTCTTT. This rearrangement joins TRBV7-2 to TRBJ1-1; a possible D gene is TRBD1 (5 bases). This CDR3 is 12 amino acids long. Trimming removed 3 bases from V and 11 bases from J, with 13 bases in between. The germline gives CDR1 SGHTA, CDR2 FQGNSA.

This clone was recorded at least ten times. The chain joins TRBV7-6 to TRBJ1-5, with D possibly being TRBD1 (6 bases). V gave up 5 bases and J gave up 6 bases, with 14 bases separating them. The CDR3 spans 14 residues. Germline CDR1 is SGHVS and CDR2 is FNYEAQ. The DNA of the CDR3 is TGTGCCAGCAGCCCTGACAGGACGGCTCAGCCCCAGCATTTT. Protein product: CASSPDRTAQPQHF.

The genes are TRBV29-1 and TRBJ1-1; a weak D match, TRBD1 (5 bases). The CDR3 extends over 12 amino acids. From germline, CDR1 is SQVTM and CDR2 ANQGSEA. This CDR3 reads CSGGSGDTEAFF. The DNA of the CDR3 is TGCAGTGGTGGATCGGGGGACACTGAAGCTTTCTTT.

Here the CDR3 reads CASSLASYGELFF. In DNA, the CDR3 is TGTGCCAGCAGCTTAGCCTCTTATGGGGAGCTGTTTTTT. The rearrangement uses TRBV7-6 and TRBJ2-2; D is ambiguous. With 0 bases removed from V and 8 bases from J, the gap between germline ends came to 7 bases. CDR1 is SGHVS, CDR2 FNYEAQ, per germline. CDR3 size: 13 residues.

The gene calls are TRBV4-3 and TRBJ1-1, with TRBD1 identical over 11 bases. This CDR3 region has 16 residues. The germline CDR1 and CDR2 sequences are LGHNA and YSLEER. V dropped 2 bases and J dropped 6; count of bases not matched to a gene: 8. The CDR3 region has the DNA TGCGCCAGCAGCCAACCCAGGACAGGGGGCATCGCTGAAGCTTTCTTT. It is translated as CASSQPRTGGIAEAFF.

This clone was seen only a few times. The CDR3, as DNA: TGTGCCAGCAGCCCTTTCGGGAACTGGGGCGGGGGGGCGCAAGAGACCCAGTACTTC. Protein: CASSPFGNWGGGAQETQYF. The V call is TRBV7-2, the J call TRBJ2-5; TRBD2 matches at 9 bases. The J segment lost 2 bases and the V segment lost 5 bases, leaving 18 bases of the junction unmatched. The CDR3 consists of 19 residues. Looked up from germline, CDR1 is SGHTA and CDR2 is FQGNSA.

This sequence joins TRBV7-2 and TRBJ2-3; no clear D. Germline V gene lookup returns CDR1 SGHTA and CDR2 FQGNSA. Deletions cut 1 base from V and 3 bases from J, with 11 bases between. The CDR3 loop spans 15 amino acids. The CDR3 spells CASSLVVRRTDTQYF. In nucleotides, the CDR3 is TGTGCCAGCAGCTTAGTGGTAAGAAGGACAGATACGCAGTATTTT.

This clone was recorded only once. An end of the junction does not agree with germline; a read error may underlie this. The rearrangement links TRBV9 to TRBJ1-1; maybe TRBD1 (5 bases). Germline V gene sequence: CDR1 SGDLS, CDR2 YYNGEE. CDR3 length: 13 residues. CDR3 DNA: TGTGCCGGCAGCGTAACAGGAAAAACTGAAGCTTTCTTT. Amino acids: CAGSVTGKTEAFF.

This clone showed up just once. This rearrangement joins TRBV7-3 to TRBJ1-1; no clear D gene. V was shortened by 6 bases and J by 3 bases, with 14 bases between the two germline ends. This CDR3 has 14 amino acids. Germline V lookup: CDR1 SGHTA, CDR2 FQGTGA. CDR3 nucleotide sequence: TGTGCCAGCAGTCTAGGGTCGGGGTACACTGAAGCTTTCTTT. This codes for CASSLGSGYTEAFF. Variable domain in full (rest from reference TRBV7-3 and TRBJ1-1): GAGVSQTPSNKVTEKGKYVELRCDPISGHTALYWYRQSLGQGPEFLIYFQGTGAADDSGLPNDRFFAVRPEGSVSTLKIQRTERGDSAVYLCASSLGSGYTEAFFGQGTRLTVV.

In this sample, this clone is medium-sized. The chain's CDR3 is CAWTTHLDPGGYTF. In DNA, the CDR3 is TGTGCCTGGACCACTCACCTGGACCCAGGGGGCTACACCTTC. This chain connects TRBV30 to TRBJ1-2, with D perhaps matching TRBD1 (5 bases). Germline CDR1 and CDR2: GTSNPN and SVGIG (reference sequence). The CDR3 covers 14 residues. With 4 bases removed from V and 8 bases from J, the gap between germline ends came to 20 bases.

V usage is TRBV9 and J usage is TRBJ2-3, with a weak D call TRBD1 (6 bases). The germline V and J ends were trimmed by 3 bases and 0 bases, with 8 bases remaining between them. Germline CDR1 SGDLS, CDR2 YYNGEE. This CDR3 spans 14 amino acids. The CDR3 region is CASSEDSSTDTQYF. The CDR3 DNA reads as TGTGCCAGCAGCGAGGACAGCAGCACAGATACGCAGTATTTT.

The J gene is TRBJ2-7, the V gene TRBV9; D possibly corresponds to TRBD1 (6 bases). The V gene lost 3 bases and the J gene lost 1 base, with 14 bases spanning the gap. From germline, CDR1 is SGDLS and CDR2 YYNGEE. This CDR3 has 15 amino acids. The CDR3 nucleotides read TGTGCCAGCAGCGACCCTACAGGGCCATCCTACGAGCAGTACTTC. It translates to CASSDPTGPSYEQYF.

The chain recombines TRBV5-6 with TRBJ1-5; 7 positions match TRBD1. Germline V lookup: CDR1 SGHDT, CDR2 YYEEEE. This CDR3 contains 14 residues. Trimming at V came to 7 bases and at J to 2 bases, leaving 6 bases not matched to a gene. The chain's CDR3 is CASPPGQRNQPQHF. In DNA form, the CDR3 reads TGTGCCAGCCCCCCGGGACAGCGCAATCAGCCCCAGCATTTT. Combining the CDR3 with reference TRBV5-6 and TRBJ1-5 gives the whole variable domain DAGVTQSPTHLIKTRGQQVTLRCSPKSGHDTVSWYQQALGQGPQFIFQYYEEEERQRGNFPDRFSGHQFPNYSSELNVNALLLGDSALYLCASPPGQRNQPQHFGDGTRLSIL.